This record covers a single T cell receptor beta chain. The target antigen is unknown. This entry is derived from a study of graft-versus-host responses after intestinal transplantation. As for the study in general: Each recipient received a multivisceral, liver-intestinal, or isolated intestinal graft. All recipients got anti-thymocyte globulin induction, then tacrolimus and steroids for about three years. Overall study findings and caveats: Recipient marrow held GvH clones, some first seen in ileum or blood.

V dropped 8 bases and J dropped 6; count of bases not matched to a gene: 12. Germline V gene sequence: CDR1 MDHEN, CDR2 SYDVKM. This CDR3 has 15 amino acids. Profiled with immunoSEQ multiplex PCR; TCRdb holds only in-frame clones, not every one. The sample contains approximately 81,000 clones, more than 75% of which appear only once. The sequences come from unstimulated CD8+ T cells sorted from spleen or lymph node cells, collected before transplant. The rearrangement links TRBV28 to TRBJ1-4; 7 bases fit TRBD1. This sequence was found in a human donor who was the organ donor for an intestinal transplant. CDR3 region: CASQRATGLYEKLFF. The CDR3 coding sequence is TGTGCCAGCCAACGGGCGACAGGGTTGTATGAAAAACTGTTTTTT.